Listed below are T cell receptor beta chains from one sample, sequenced in a study of shared clonotypes between healthy human individuals. The method was immunoSEQ multiplex PCR; TCRdb's version includes in-frame clones alone and lacks a portion of them. The sample lists roughly 2.5 million clones; more than 80% were seen once. Sequenced material: naive CD4+ T cells sorted from blood. The receptors were gathered from a man in his late teens or twenties in good health. CDR3s include the opening cysteine and the closing phenylalanine or tryptophan. D genes are given only for firm matches. Size values are once, few and many counts, or a class for expanded clones, and some rows have none.

j_call	clone_size	v_call	d_call	cdr3_aa	cdr3_nt
TRBJ1-1	once	TRBV6-1	.	CASSDPNTEAFF	TGTGCCAGCAGTGACCCAAACACTGAAGCTTTCTTT
TRBJ1-1	.	TRBV11-2	TRBD1	CASSYRDRGEAFF	TGTGCCAGCAGCTACCGGGACAGGGGCGAAGCTTTCTTT
TRBJ1-6	.	TRBV6-4	.	CASSGPSYPFPNSPLHF	TGTGCCAGCAGTGGTCCGTCCTATCCGTTTCCCAATTCACCCCTCCACTTT
TRBJ1-2	.	TRBV2	.	CASNSLYGYTF	TGTGCCAGCAATTCCCTCTATGGCTACACCTTC
TRBJ2-6	.	TRBV4-1	.	CASSQGGLRSGANVLTF	TGCGCCAGCAGCCAAGGCGGCCTTCGCTCTGGGGCCAACGTCCTGACTTTC
TRBJ1-5	.	TRBV30	.	CAWSVRGVGNQPQHF	TGTGCCTGGAGTGTACGGGGGGTTGGCAATCAGCCCCAGCATTTT
TRBJ2-2	.	TRBV2	.	CASSARGGPGELFF	TGTGCCAGCAGTGCAAGGGGCGGTCCCGGGGAGCTGTTTTTT
TRBJ2-2	.	TRBV7-8	TRBD1	CASRRQGAGELFF	TGTGCCAGCAGAAGACAGGGCGCCGGGGAGCTGTTTTTT
TRBJ1-1	few	TRBV25-1	.	CASSAPWGFTEAFF	TGTGCCAGCAGTGCCCCATGGGGCTTCACTGAAGCTTTCTTT
TRBJ2-1	.	TRBV6-4	TRBD2	CASSLRGIAGGPSSYNEQFF	TGTGCCAGCAGCCTTCGGGGGATAGCGGGAGGGCCGAGCTCCTACAATGAGCAGTTCTTC
TRBJ1-4	.	TRBV7-2	.	CASSSQGMANEKLFF	TGTGCCAGCAGCTCGCAGGGTATGGCTAATGAAAAACTGTTTTTT
TRBJ1-5	.	TRBV7-7	.	CASSSKQGGSNQPQHF	TGTGCTAGCAGCTCAAAACAGGGAGGGAGCAATCAGCCCCAGCATTTT
TRBJ2-7	.	TRBV27	TRBD1	CASSLRQGIPYEQYF	TGTGCCAGCAGTTTAAGACAGGGAATCCCCTACGAGCAGTACTTC
TRBJ1-4	.	TRBV6-5	.	CASSLWEKLFF	TGTGCCAGCAGTCTCTGGGAAAAACTGTTTTTT
TRBJ1-1	once	TRBV30	.	CAWSAWGRFDTEAFF	TGTGCCTGGAGTGCTTGGGGGCGGTTCGACACTGAAGCTTTCTTT
TRBJ2-1	.	TRBV19	TRBD2	CASSAGTSGMEWREQFF	TGTGCCAGTAGTGCCGGGACTAGCGGGATGGAATGGCGTGAGCAGTTCTTC
TRBJ2-2	.	TRBV7-2	TRBD2	CASSLSTGTSIWGGELFF	TGTGCCAGCAGCTTAAGCACCGGGACTAGCATCTGGGGCGGGGAGCTGTTTTTT
TRBJ2-3	.	TRBV10-1	.	CASSEPAGGSRSQDGVDTQYF	TGCGCCAGCAGTGAGCCAGCCGGAGGGAGCCGGAGCCAAGATGGGGTTGATACGCAGTATTTT
TRBJ2-3	.	TRBV10-3	.	CAISESWLHTDTQYF	TGTGCCATCAGTGAGTCGTGGCTTCACACAGATACGCAGTATTTT
TRBJ2-3	.	TRBV5-6	.	CASSLQTDTQYF	TGTGCCAGCAGCTTGCAAACAGATACGCAGTATTTT
TRBJ2-1	.	TRBV5-1	TRBD2	CASSLATSGSSYNEQFF	TGCGCCAGCAGCTTGGCGACTAGCGGGAGCTCCTACAATGAGCAGTTCTTC
TRBJ1-1	few	TRBV30	.	CAWRTGPRTFF	TGTGCCTGGAGAACGGGACCTCGGACTTTCTTT
TRBJ2-2	few	TRBV6-6	.	CASSYLGELFF	TGTGCCAGCAGTTATCTCGGGGAGCTGTTTTTT
TRBJ1-2	.	TRBV7-2	.	CASSLVAGSDYGYTF	TGTGCCAGCAGCTTAGTAGCAGGGTCGGACTATGGCTACACCTTC
TRBJ1-6	few	TRBV6-1	.	CAGSQGWGSPLHF	TGTGCCGGGTCCCAGGGGTGGGGTTCACCCCTCCACTTT
TRBJ2-5	once	TRBV7-7	.	CASSPSGKETQYF	TGTGCTAGCAGCCCCTCTGGGAAAGAGACCCAGTACTTC
TRBJ1-1	.	TRBV18	TRBD1	CASSPQGALNTEAFF	TGTGCCAGCTCACCTCAGGGGGCTCTGAACACTGAAGCTTTCTTT
TRBJ2-3	.	TRBV5-1	TRBD1	CASSPTGTGLMSTDTQYF	TGCGCCAGCAGCCCAACCGGGACAGGGTTGATGAGCACAGATACGCAGTATTTT
TRBJ2-7	once	TRBV5-4	.	CASSLVADRSYEQYF	TGTGCCAGCAGCTTGGTAGCAGACCGCTCCTACGAGCAGTACTTC
TRBJ2-2	.	TRBV2	.	CASLGAYTGELFF	TGTGCCAGCTTAGGCGCTTACACCGGGGAGCTGTTTTTT
TRBJ2-1	.	TRBV5-8	TRBD2	CASSWGGSSYNEQFF	TGTGCCAGCAGCTGGGGGGGTAGCTCCTACAATGAGCAGTTCTTC
TRBJ2-3	.	TRBV19	TRBD2	CASSVGLAGTDTQYF	TGTGCCAGTAGTGTGGGACTAGCGGGCACAGATACGCAGTATTTT
TRBJ1-4	once	TRBV19	.	CASSILAAVGTNEKLFF	TGTGCCAGTAGTATTCTGGCAGCGGTTGGAACTAATGAAAAACTGTTTTTT
TRBJ1-2	once	TRBV5-1	.	CASSWGDSNYGYTF	TGCGCCAGCAGCTGGGGAGACAGTAACTATGGCTACACCTTC
TRBJ2-2	.	TRBV5-1	TRBD2	CASSPLAGEDTGELFF	TGCGCCAGCAGCCCACTAGCGGGAGAGGACACCGGGGAGCTGTTTTTT
TRBJ1-4	.	TRBV7-9	.	CASSLAGGGEKLFF	TGTGCCAGCAGCTTAGCTGGGGGAGGTGAAAAACTGTTTTTT
TRBJ2-7	.	TRBV25-1	TRBD2	CASSGGTSDEQYF	TGTGCCAGCAGTGGGGGGACTAGCGACGAGCAGTACTTC
TRBJ2-3	.	TRBV10-2	.	CASSDLGPTDTQYF	TGCGCCAGCAGTGACTTGGGGCCAACAGATACGCAGTATTTT
TRBJ2-3	.	TRBV5-1	TRBD1	CASSLELQGAGADTQYF	TGCGCCAGCAGCTTGGAACTTCAGGGGGCAGGGGCAGATACGCAGTATTTT
TRBJ2-7	.	TRBV9	TRBD2	CASSVGTSGNFHSEQYF	TGTGCCAGCAGCGTTGGGACTAGCGGGAATTTTCATAGCGAGCAGTACTTC
TRBJ2-1	.	TRBV7-2	TRBD2	CASSLIGTSGDRYNEQFF	TGTGCCAGCAGCTTAATCGGGACTAGCGGGGACCGTTACAATGAGCAGTTCTTC
TRBJ1-1	.	TRBV7-9	.	CASSLALTLNTEAFF	TGTGCCAGCAGCTTAGCGCTGACCCTGAACACTGAAGCTTTCTTT
TRBJ1-4	.	TRBV7-8	TRBD1	CASSLAKGAAEKLFF	TGTGCCAGCAGCTTAGCGAAGGGGGCTGCTGAAAAACTGTTTTTT
TRBJ2-3	.	TRBV5-1	TRBD2	CASSPGGAGGPSDTQYF	TGCGCCAGCAGCCCCGGGGGGGCGGGAGGGCCCTCAGATACGCAGTATTTT
TRBJ1-5	.	TRBV11-2	.	CASSLSGTNQPQHF	TGTGCCAGCAGCTTGTCCGGGACCAATCAGCCCCAGCATTTT
TRBJ1-5	.	TRBV18	.	CASSSGEQPQHF	TGTGCCAGCTCGTCAGGGGAACAGCCCCAGCATTTT
TRBJ2-6	.	TRBV7-8	TRBD2	CASSSTGGLGANVLTF	TGTGCCAGCAGCTCGACGGGAGGGCTTGGGGCCAACGTCCTGACTTTC